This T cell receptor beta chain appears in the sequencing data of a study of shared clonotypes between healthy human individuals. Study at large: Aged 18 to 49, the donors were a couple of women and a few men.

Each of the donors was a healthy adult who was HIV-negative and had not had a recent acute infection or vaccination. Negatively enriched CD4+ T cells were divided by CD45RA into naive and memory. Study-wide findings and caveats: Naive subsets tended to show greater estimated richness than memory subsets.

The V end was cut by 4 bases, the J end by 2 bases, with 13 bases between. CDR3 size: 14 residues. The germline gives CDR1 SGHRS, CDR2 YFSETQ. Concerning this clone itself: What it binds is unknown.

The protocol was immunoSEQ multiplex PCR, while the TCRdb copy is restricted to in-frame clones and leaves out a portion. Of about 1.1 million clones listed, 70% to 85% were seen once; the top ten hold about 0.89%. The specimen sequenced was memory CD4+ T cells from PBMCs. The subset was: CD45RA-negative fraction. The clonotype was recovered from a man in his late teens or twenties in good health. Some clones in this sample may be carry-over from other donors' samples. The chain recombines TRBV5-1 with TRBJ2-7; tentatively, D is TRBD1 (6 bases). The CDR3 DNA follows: TGCGCCAGCAGCACCTCCGGGACAACCTACGAGCAGTACTTC. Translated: CASSTSGTTYEQYF.